This TCR beta chain comes out of a study of cytomegalovirus exposure and HLA in healthy donors. The PCR ran on 60 Vbeta and 13 Jbeta primers. Libraries were prepared by immunoSEQ multiplex PCR; TCRdb keeps only in-frame clonotypes and omits some of them. The sample holds around 67,000 clones, 75% to 80% seen once. The CDR3 consists of 15 residues. Germline-derived CDR1 and CDR2 are SGHVS and FNYEAQ. The germline V and J ends were trimmed by 6 bases and 2 bases, with 17 bases remaining between them. The gene calls are TRBV7-6 and TRBJ2-7; the D gene is possibly TRBD2 (5 bases). What was sequenced was PBMCs. The TCR was taken from a man aged 18 to 35 in good health and CMV-seropositive. Here the CDR3 DNA reads TGTGCCAGCAGTCTAGAGGGAACTTATACCTACGAGCAGTACTTC. Translation: CASSLEGTYTYEQYF.